This T cell receptor (beta chain) is drawn from a study of tumor-infiltrating lymphocytes in primary liver carcinoma. The wider study: The neoplasms were of stage T1-T3 N0M0, with dimensions of about 4.2 to 10 cm across.

A primer matching the constant region was used to make TCR beta cDNA from approximately 0.55 ug of total RNA. Libraries of TCR beta came from three nested multiplex PCR rounds with slightly modified ARM-PCR. In TCRdb, the multiplex PCR reads were re-called with MiXCR into one record per CDR3 protein. Of 100,000 to 150,000 distinct CDR3 sequences in the sample, 50% to 80% were seen once. Study-level points and caveats: Less overlap was seen in tumor-adjacent and tumor-blood pairs than in tumor region pairs.

Joint extraction of RNA and DNA used roughly 17-32 mg of bulk tissue that was unsorted. For this clonotype: Its specificity is not known.

The clonotype comes from an older woman with primary liver carcinoma and hepatitis B virus infection. The source material was liver tumor tissue from sampling region 3. Subset described: tumor region T3, left-lateral pole.

This CDR3 is CAIQPQGRGSGAFF. CDR3 nucleotide sequence: TGTGCCATCCAGCCCCAGGGGAGGGGGAGTGGAGCTTTCTTT. The chain joins TRBV6-6 to TRBJ1-1; D is possibly TRBD1 (6 bases). CDR3 length: 14 residues. Germline CDR1 is MNHNY and CDR2 is SVGAGI (reference sequence). V was trimmed by 10 bases and J by 10 bases, leaving 25 bases between them.